These 18 T cell receptor beta chains were sequenced from one sample in a study of beta chain features in type 1 diabetes. Points from the study as a whole: Moderately but significantly shorter TCRB CDR3s were found in Type 1 diabetes patients in all four CD4+ subsets.

Their target antigens are unknown. Reverse transcription of all isolated RNA meant that expressed TCRB transcripts were sequenced. TCRdb's copy holds only in-frame clones and misses some; the assay was immunoSEQ multiplex PCR. This sample has more than 300,000 clones, with roughly 9% found just once. Material: central memory CD4+ T cells from blood. These receptors were collected from a man aged 30 to 45 with type 1 diabetes.

The table lists this clone with a few counts. V gene TRBV7-2 combines with J gene TRBJ2-3; D possibly matches TRBD1 or TRBD2 (5 bases each). The germline V gene encodes CDR1 SGHTA and CDR2 FQGNSA. The CDR3 spans 14 residues. V lost 1 base and J 5 bases, leaving 10 bases between the germline ends. The CDR3 sequence is CASSLGDGQDTQYF. DNA of the CDR3: TGTGCCAGCAGCTTAGGGGACGGGCAAGATACGCAGTATTTT.

V usage is TRBV6-1 and J usage is TRBJ1-5; D is unresolved. The V gene lost 8 bases and the J gene lost 0 bases, with 5 bases spanning the gap. The CDR3 loop spans 12 amino acids. Germline CDR1 reads MNHNS; CDR2 reads SASEGT. In DNA form, the CDR3 reads TGTGCCAGCGACAATAGCAATCAGCCCCAGCATTTT. This codes for CASDNSNQPQHF.

This clone was seen a few times. V and J are TRBV7-8 and TRBJ2-1, with TRBD1 matching over 10 bases. CDR3 size: 16 residues. The trim removed 5 bases at V and 6 bases at J, leaving 10 bases unmatched. Germline V gene sequence: CDR1 SGHVS, CDR2 FQNEAQ. The CDR3 nucleotides read TGTGCCAGCAGCCGCAAAGGGACAGGGGTTTTCAATGAGCAGTTCTTC. Translated: CASSRKGTGVFNEQFF.

The rearrangement uses TRBV15 and TRBJ1-4; no reliable D call. Germline assignment: CDR1 LNHNV and CDR2 YYDKDF (reference sequence). This CDR3 has 14 amino acids. The ends were cut back, 3 bases at V and 8 bases at J, with 13 bases in the middle. In nucleotides, the CDR3 is TGTGCCACCAGCAGGGGCCGGTTGGAGGAAAAACTGTTTTTT. It yields the protein CATSRGRLEEKLFF.

This clone turned up a few times. This chain uses TRBV2 with TRBJ2-1, with 15 bases identical to TRBD2. Germline V CDR1 and CDR2: SNHLY, FYNNEI. This CDR3 has 16 amino acids. V shed 8 bases and J 7 bases; nucleotides not matched to a gene: 9. The CDR3 here is CASGRTSGGVRNEQFF. CDR3 coding DNA: TGTGCCAGCGGCAGGACTAGCGGGGGGGTAAGAAATGAGCAGTTCTTC.

V and J are TRBV7-9 and TRBJ2-3, with 8 positions matching TRBD2. This CDR3 is built from 15 residues. Per the germline V gene, CDR1 is SEHNR and CDR2 is FQNEAQ (reference sequence). V was clipped by 5 bases and J by 7 bases; unmatched bases: 11. The CDR3 loop reads CASSAPWRGANTQYF. The CDR3 coding sequence is TGTGCCAGCAGCGCCCCGTGGCGGGGGGCTAATACGCAGTATTTT.

This clone came up once. This chain uses TRBV5-1 with TRBJ2-3, with D possibly TRBD2 on 5 matching bases. This CDR3 is 13 amino acids long. V was cut by 0 bases and J by 6 bases, with 8 bases left in between. Germline CDR1 is SGHRS and CDR2 is YFSETQ. The CDR3 is CASSLGTRDTQYF. The CDR3 nucleotides are TGCGCCAGCAGCTTGGGGACTCGGGATACGCAGTATTTT.

The chain joins TRBV25-1 to TRBJ1-2, with TRBD1 matching over 8 bases. Trimming at V came to 8 bases and at J to 7 bases, leaving 6 bases not matched to a gene. The germline gives CDR1 MGHDK, CDR2 SYGVNS. The length of the CDR3 is 12 residues. The CDR3 sequence: CASYRQGIGYTF. CDR3 DNA sequence: TGTGCCAGCTACAGACAGGGGATTGGCTACACCTTC.

J is TRBJ2-3 and V is TRBV6-1; 13 bases agree with TRBD2. The trim removed 6 bases at V and 5 bases at J, leaving 5 bases unmatched. Germline V lookup: CDR1 MNHNS, CDR2 SASEGT. This CDR3 is built from 15 residues. CDR3 in amino acids: CASRPRLAGGDTQYF. DNA of the CDR3: TGTGCCAGCAGGCCTCGACTAGCGGGGGGAGATACGCAGTATTTT.

This clone has just a few counts. This chain uses TRBV15 with TRBJ2-7; D is unresolved. The CDR3 runs to 13 residues. V lost 1 base, J lost 6 bases, and 10 bases lay in between. In germline, CDR1 is LNHNV, CDR2 YYDKDF (reference sequence). The CDR3 coding sequence is TGTGCCACCAGCAGAGGAGGACGAGTCGAGCAGTACTTC. Its protein product is CATSRGGRVEQYF.

This clone has just a few counts. The chain combines TRBV7-9 with TRBJ1-6, with unresolved D. V lost 4 bases and J lost 7, with 11 bases in between. The V gene's germline CDR1 is SEHNR and CDR2 FQNEAQ (reference sequence). The CDR3 runs to 14 residues. CDR3 coding DNA: TGTGCCAGCAGCTCTACTGGGGAGAATTCACCCCTCCACTTT. Translated, it gives CASSSTGENSPLHF.

The table lists this clone with a few counts. This chain joins TRBV6-5 and TRBJ2-1; TRBD2 might be the D (5 bases). V was shortened by 4 bases and J by 1 base, with 5 bases between the two germline ends. CDR3 size: 13 residues. In germline, CDR1 is MNHEY, CDR2 SVGAGI. CDR3 loop: CASSSGSYNEQFF. The CDR3 DNA reads TGTGCCAGCAGTTCGGGGTCCTACAATGAGCAGTTCTTC.

To note about this clone: Other DNA sequences in this specimen translate into the identical CDR3. This rearrangement joins TRBV28 to TRBJ1-1, with D unresolved. In germline, CDR1 is MDHEN, CDR2 SYDVKM. The CDR3 length is 13 residues. V was trimmed by 4 bases and J by 1 base, leaving 7 bases between them. CDR3 region: CASSSPQNTEAFF. The CDR3 DNA reads TGTGCCAGCAGTTCTCCACAGAACACTGAAGCTTTCTTT. The whole variable domain, filled in from reference TRBV28 and TRBJ1-1, reads DVKVTQSSRYLVKRTGEKVFLECVQDMDHENMFWYRQDPGLGLRLIYFSYDVKMKEKGDIPEGYSVSREKKERFSLILESASTNQTSMYLCASSSPQNTEAFFGQGTRLTVV.

The chain links TRBV7-2 to TRBJ1-2; possible D gene TRBD1, 5 bases. This CDR3 comprises 15 residues. Trimming removed 1 base from V and 5 bases from J, with 14 bases in between. Germline V gene data show CDR1 as SGHTA and CDR2 as FQGNSA. CDR3 sequence reads: CASSLGPGSGYGYTF. The CDR3 nucleotides read TGTGCCAGCAGCTTAGGTCCAGGGTCGGGGTATGGCTACACCTTC.

V is TRBV18 and J is TRBJ2-7; possibly TRBD1 or TRBD2 for D (5 bases each). The CDR3 consists of 13 residues. Trimming stripped 8 bases from V and 6 bases from J, with 17 bases between. Germline lookup yields CDR1 KGHSH and CDR2 LQKENI. CDR3 protein: CASQRDHLSEQYF. The CDR3 coding sequence is TGTGCCAGCCAAAGGGACCATCTTTCCGAGCAGTACTTC.

The chain links TRBV28 to TRBJ1-4; 12 bases are a match to TRBD1. Germline V CDR1 and CDR2: MDHEN, SYDVKM. Unmatched junction bases numbered 12, after V lost 4 bases and J lost 3 bases. CDR3 length: 19 amino acids. The CDR3 nucleotides read TGTGCCAGCAGTTCGGACCGGGACAGGGGGCTGGCCGCTAATGAAAAACTGTTTTTT. Its protein product is CASSSDRDRGLAANEKLFF.

The rearrangement uses TRBV6-6 and TRBJ1-6, with D perhaps matching TRBD1 (5 bases). V was clipped by 0 bases and J by 8 bases, with 14 bases between them. The length of the CDR3 is 16 residues. The germline V gene has CDR1 MNHNY and CDR2 SVGAGI (reference sequence). The DNA for the CDR3 is TGTGCCAGCAGTTACTCGGGAAGGCCAGGGTATTCACCCCTCCACTTT. Translating it yields CASSYSGRPGYSPLHF.

The gene calls are TRBV20-1 and TRBJ1-5; D is perhaps TRBD1 (5 bases). CDR3 length: 10 amino acids. Germline assignment: CDR1 DFQATT and CDR2 SNEGSKA (reference sequence). The ends were cut back, 6 bases at V and 5 bases at J, with 5 bases in the middle. The chain's CDR3 is CSAGDQPQHF. CDR3 sequence (DNA): TGCAGTGCAGGGGATCAGCCCCAGCATTTT.